Below, one T cell receptor beta chain is given with its context. Its specificity is not known. The source of the sample is a study of radiation and T cells in renal cell carcinoma. Notes on the study in general: Without pretreatment biopsies, baseline tumor clonotype presence was undetermined.

The time point was: blood 2 weeks post-SBRT. Stated treatment: 15 Gy SBRT to primary tumor, nephrectomy 4 weeks later. Data came from immunoSEQ multiplex PCR; TCRdb stores just in-frame clones and leaves some out. This table has 100,000 to 150,000 clones, 88% appearing once. The source was blood, collected from a patient whose treatment included radiotherapy and nephrectomy. This clonotype originated in a woman in her 70s with renal cell carcinoma.

CDR3 amino acids: CASSWTDRLNIQYF. CDR3 DNA sequence: TGTGCCAGCAGCTGGACGGACAGATTAAACATTCAGTACTTC. The chain recombines TRBV7-2 with TRBJ2-4; the D gene is possibly TRBD1 (6 bases). Germline-derived CDR1 and CDR2 are SGHTA and FQGNSA. The CDR3 spans 14 residues. V lost 4 bases, J lost 6 bases, and 13 bases lay in between.